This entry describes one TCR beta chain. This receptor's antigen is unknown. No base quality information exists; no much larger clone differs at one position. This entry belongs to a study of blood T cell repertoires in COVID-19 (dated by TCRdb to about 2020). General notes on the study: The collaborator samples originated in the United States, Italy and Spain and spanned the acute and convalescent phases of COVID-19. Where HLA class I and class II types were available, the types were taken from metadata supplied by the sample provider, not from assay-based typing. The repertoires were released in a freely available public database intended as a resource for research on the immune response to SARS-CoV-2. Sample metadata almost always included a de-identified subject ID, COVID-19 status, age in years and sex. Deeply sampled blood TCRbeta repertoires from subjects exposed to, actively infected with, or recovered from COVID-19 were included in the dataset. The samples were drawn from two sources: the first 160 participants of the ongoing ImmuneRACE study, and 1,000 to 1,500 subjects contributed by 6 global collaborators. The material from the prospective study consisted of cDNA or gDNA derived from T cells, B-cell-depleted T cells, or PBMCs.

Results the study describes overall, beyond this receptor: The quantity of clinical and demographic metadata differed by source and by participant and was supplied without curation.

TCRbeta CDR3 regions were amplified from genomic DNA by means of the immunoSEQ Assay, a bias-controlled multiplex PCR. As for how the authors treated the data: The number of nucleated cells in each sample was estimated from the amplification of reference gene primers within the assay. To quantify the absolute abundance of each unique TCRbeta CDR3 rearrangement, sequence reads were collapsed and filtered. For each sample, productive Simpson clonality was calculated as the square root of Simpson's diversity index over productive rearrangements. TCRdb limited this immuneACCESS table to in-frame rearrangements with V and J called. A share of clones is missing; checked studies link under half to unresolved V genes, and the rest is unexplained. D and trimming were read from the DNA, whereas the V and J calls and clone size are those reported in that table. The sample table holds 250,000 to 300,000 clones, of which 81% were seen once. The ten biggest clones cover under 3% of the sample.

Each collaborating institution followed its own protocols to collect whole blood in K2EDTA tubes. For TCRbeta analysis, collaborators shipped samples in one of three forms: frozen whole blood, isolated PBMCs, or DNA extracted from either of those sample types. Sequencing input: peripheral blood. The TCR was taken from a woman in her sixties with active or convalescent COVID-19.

The CDR3 reads CASSPQWQGSTDTQYF. The nucleotide sequence is given as TGTGCCAGCAGCCCCCAGTGGCAGGGGAGCACAGATACGCAGTATTTT. Rearrangement joined TRBV14 to TRBJ2-3; a tentative D call is TRBD1 (6 bases match). Trimming costs V 4 bases and J 0 bases, and their ends lie 14 bases apart. The germline V gene yields SGHDN for CDR1 and FVKESK for CDR2. CDR3 length: 16 amino acids, cysteine to phenylalanine. Only the CDR3 portion is preserved as DNA: 48 bases, with reading frame beginning at the first base.